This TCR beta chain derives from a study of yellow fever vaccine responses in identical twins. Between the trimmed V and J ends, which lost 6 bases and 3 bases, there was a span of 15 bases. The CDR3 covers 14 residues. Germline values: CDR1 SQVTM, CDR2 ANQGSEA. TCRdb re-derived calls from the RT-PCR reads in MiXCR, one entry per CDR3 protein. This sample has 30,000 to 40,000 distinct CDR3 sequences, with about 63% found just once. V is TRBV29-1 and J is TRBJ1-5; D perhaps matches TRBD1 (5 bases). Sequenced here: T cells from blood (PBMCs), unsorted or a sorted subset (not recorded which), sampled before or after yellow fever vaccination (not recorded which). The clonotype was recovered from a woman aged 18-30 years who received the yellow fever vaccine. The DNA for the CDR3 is TGCAGCGTCCCCGGAAGGGGAGCCAATCAGCCCCAGCATTTT. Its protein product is CSVPGRGANQPQHF.